The 7 T cell receptor beta chains given below trace back to one sample, sequenced in a study of cytomegalovirus exposure and HLA in healthy donors. The PCR employed 60 Vbeta primers together with 13 Jbeta primers. The protocol was immunoSEQ multiplex PCR, while the TCRdb copy is restricted to in-frame clones and leaves out a portion. The clone table shows approximately 170,000 clones, with the ten largest holding approximately 0.8%. The sequenced material came from PBMCs. These receptors originate from a woman between 18 and 29 years old in good health and CMV-seropositive.

V usage is TRBV19 and J usage is TRBJ1-1; no clear D. Trimming shortened V by 6 bases and J by 3 bases, and 17 bases separated the two germline ends. Per germline, CDR1 LNHDA and CDR2 SQIVND (reference sequence). This CDR3 has 15 residues. CDR3: CASSAGFEWDTEAFF. The CDR3 nucleotides read TGTGCCAGTAGCGCGGGCTTTGAGTGGGACACTGAAGCTTTCTTT.

The rearrangement uses TRBV6-6 and TRBJ2-7; weak D call: TRBD1 (5 bases). V was clipped by 7 bases and J by 5 bases, with 15 bases between them. Germline V CDR1 and CDR2: MNHNY, SVGAGI (reference sequence). This CDR3 region has 13 residues. The CDR3 nucleotides read TGTGCCAGCAATCGAGGACAATCGGACGAGCAGTACTTC. Residues: CASNRGQSDEQYF.

The CDR3 DNA reads TGTGCCAGCAGGACCGGGAGCGGCTATGGCTACACCTTC. The encoded protein is CASRTGSGYGYTF. The chain carries TRBV5-4 and TRBJ1-2; D call uncertain. From germline, CDR1 is SGHNT and CDR2 YYREEE (reference sequence). The ends were cut back, 5 bases at V and 4 bases at J, with 12 bases in the middle. The CDR3 is made up of 13 amino acids. Together with reference TRBV5-4 and TRBJ1-2, the CDR3 gives the full variable domain: ETGVTQSPTHLIKTRGQQVTLRCSSQSGHNTVSWYQQALGQGPQFIFQYYREEENGRGNFPPRFSGLQFPNYSSELNVNALELDDSALYLCASRTGSGYGYTFGSGTRLTVV.

The genes are TRBV4-3 and TRBJ2-5; D perhaps matches TRBD2 (6 bases). The CDR3 runs 16 residues. Trimming pared 4 bases from V and 5 bases from J, leaving 20 bases between. Germline CDR1 is LGHNA and CDR2 is YSLEER. CDR3 protein: CASSLNAGSPSETQYF. CDR3 in DNA: TGCGCCAGCAGCCTTAACGCGGGGTCTCCATCCGAGACCCAGTACTTC.

V is TRBV5-1 and J is TRBJ1-2, with D possibly matching TRBD1 (6 bases). The germline gives CDR1 SGHRS, CDR2 YFSETQ. With 2 bases removed from V and 5 bases from J, the gap between germline ends came to 7 bases. CDR3 length: 12 residues. CDR3 residues: CASSFTGYGYTF. For the CDR3, the DNA is TGCGCCAGCAGCTTCACAGGGTATGGCTACACCTTC.

The gene calls are TRBV6-5 and TRBJ2-2, with a weak D call TRBD2 (6 bases). This CDR3 is built from 15 residues. Trimming removed 10 bases from V and 2 bases from J, with 17 bases in between. Per germline, CDR1 MNHEY and CDR2 SVGAGI. The DNA of the CDR3 is TGTGCCACCACCTGGGGGGACCCCAACACCGGGGAGCTGTTTTTT. This encodes CATTWGDPNTGELFF.

The CDR3 is CASSQDTRGFRETQYF. CDR3 DNA: TGCGCCAGCAGCCAAGATACCCGGGGGTTCAGGGAGACCCAGTACTTC. V usage is TRBV4-1 and J usage is TRBJ2-5; tentatively, D is TRBD2 (6 bases). The CDR3 has 16 residues. Trimming took 0 bases from V and 5 from J, leaving 16 bases between them. Germline V lookup: CDR1 MGHRA, CDR2 YSYEKL.